Each of the 22 T cell receptor beta chains below was sequenced from the same sample in a study of metastatic and nonmetastatic thyroid tumors. TCRdb re-called the PCR reads with MiXCR. Of about 16,000 clones listed, 30% to 40% were seen once; the top ten hold roughly 7%. Thyroid surgery had not been preceded by any treatment in any patient. The sample taken for sequencing was tumor tissue. The source of these receptors is a female donor with papillary thyroid cancer or a benign thyroid nodule (not recorded which). Some clones in this sample may be carry-over from other donors' samples.

The rearrangement joins TRBV30 to TRBJ2-7; TRBD2 might be the D (5 bases). V lost 6 bases and J lost 6, with 21 bases in between. CDR1 is GTSNPN, CDR2 SVGIG, per germline (reference sequence). This CDR3 is built from 14 residues. The CDR3 is CACARNGQEAEQYF. The CDR3 nucleotides read TGTGCCTGCGCAAGGAACGGGCAGGAGGCCGAGCAGTACTTC.

This clone was observed many times. The chain carries TRBV19 and TRBJ2-5, with 7 bases identical to TRBD1. The germline V gene encodes CDR1 LNHDA and CDR2 SQIVND (reference sequence). Trimming took 1 base from V and 5 from J; bases not matched to a gene: 16. The CDR3 loop spans 18 amino acids. CDR3 coding DNA: TGTGCCAGTAGTATAGGAGCGGACAGGTTGAGAATGGAGGAGACCCAGTACTTC. Translated, it gives CASSIGADRLRMEETQYF.

This clone was counted many times. This chain uses TRBV7-6 with TRBJ2-5, with 10 nucleotides matching TRBD2. V lost 5 bases to trimming and J lost 5 bases; unmatched junction nucleotides: 8. The CDR3 runs to 15 residues. CDR1 is SGHVS, CDR2 FNYEAQ, per germline. Written as DNA, the CDR3 is TGTGCCAGCAGCCCCAGGACTAGCGGTGGTGAGACCCAGTACTTC. Amino acids: CASSPRTSGGETQYF.

CDR3: CASIRGADSSTIYF. DNA for the CDR3: TGTGCCAGCATCCGTGGGGCCGACAGTAGCACCATATATTTT. V is TRBV28 and J is TRBJ1-3; possibly TRBD1 for D (5 bases). Germline CDR1 MDHEN, CDR2 SYDVKM. This CDR3 has 14 residues. The V and J ends lost 7 bases and 9 bases respectively, with 19 bases between them.

This clone showed up just a few times. The chain carries TRBV5-1 and TRBJ2-2; unclear D gene. V was pared by 2 bases and J by 1 base, with 9 bases between. The CDR3 is 15 residues long. Germline-derived CDR1 and CDR2 are SGHRS and YFSETQ. DNA for the CDR3: TGCGCCAGCAGCTTTCTCCGCGAGAACACCGGGGAGCTGTTTTTT. Translated, it gives CASSFLRENTGELFF.

A remark on this clone: The junction and the germline gene differ at one end; a read error may be behind it. V gene TRBV6-1 combines with J gene TRBJ2-3, with TRBD2 identical over 13 bases. The CDR3 contains 15 residues. Germline assignment: CDR1 MNHNS and CDR2 SASEGT. This chain's CDR3 is CACSELAGGPNTQYF. The CDR3 nucleotides are TGTGCCTGCAGTGAACTAGCGGGGGGGCCAAATACGCAGTATTTT.

This clone was observed a handful of times. J is TRBJ1-2 and V is TRBV19, with 8 nucleotides matching TRBD1. V was pared by 3 bases and J by 5 bases, with 5 bases of the junction left unmatched. This CDR3 contains 14 residues. Germline CDR1 reads LNHDA; CDR2 reads SQIVND (reference sequence). The CDR3 is CASSIDRGSYGYTF. The CDR3 bases are TGTGCCAGTAGTATTGACAGGGGTTCATATGGCTACACCTTC. Drawing the rest from reference TRBV19 and TRBJ1-2, the complete variable domain is DGGITQSPKYLFRKEGQNVTLSCEQNLNHDAMYWYRQDPGQGLRLIYYSQIVNDFQKGDIAEGYSVSREKKESFPLTVTSAQKNPTAFYLCASSIDRGSYGYTFGSGTRLTVV.

The genes are TRBV7-9 and TRBJ2-1; 7 positions agree with TRBD2. Germline V gene sequence: CDR1 SEHNR, CDR2 FQNEAQ (reference sequence). The CDR3 totals 13 residues. The V segment lost 1 base and the J segment 6 bases; nucleotides outside the gene matches: 0. Here the CDR3 reads CASSLGTSNEQFF. CDR3 coding DNA: TGTGCCAGCAGCTTAGGGACTAGCAATGAGCAGTTCTTC.

Sample share makes this clone medium-sized. The rearrangement uses TRBV20-1 and TRBJ2-3, with D tentatively TRBD1 or TRBD2 (5 bases each). CDR3 size: 15 residues. V was cut by 6 bases and J by 2 bases, with 18 bases left in between. Germline assignment: CDR1 DFQATT and CDR2 SNEGSKA (reference sequence). CDR3 sequence: CSARGPQDNTDTQYF. The CDR3, as DNA: TGCAGTGCCCGGGGACCGCAGGACAACACAGATACGCAGTATTTT.

The table lists this clone with many counts. The V and J genes are TRBV18 and TRBJ2-3; D unresolved. CDR1 is KGHSH, CDR2 LQKENI, per germline. The CDR3 extends over 14 amino acids. V was trimmed by 3 bases and J by 0 bases, leaving 7 bases between them. CDR3 bases: TGTGCCAGCTCACCGAGTCGGAGCACAGATACGCAGTATTTT. Its protein product is CASSPSRSTDTQYF.

The chain couples TRBV7-2 to TRBJ2-3; D might be TRBD1 or TRBD2, each matching 5 bases. The CDR3 consists of 13 residues. The germline CDR1 and CDR2 sequences are SGHTA and FQGNSA. With 5 bases removed from V and 4 bases from J, the gap between germline ends came to 10 bases. CDR3 sequence (DNA): TGTGCCAGCAGCGGGGGAGTTTCAGATACGCAGTATTTT. Its translation is CASSGGVSDTQYF.

CDR3 in amino acids: CASRRDSQGEAFF. The CDR3 DNA sequence: TGTGCCAGCAGGAGGGACAGTCAGGGAGAGGCTTTCTTT. V and J are TRBV2 and TRBJ1-1; 7 nucleotides align to TRBD1. Germline-derived CDR1 and CDR2 are SNHLY and FYNNEI. Germline trimming cut 6 bases from V and 11 bases from J; bases unmatched to any gene: 12. The CDR3 contains 13 residues.

This clone is a singleton in its sample. The genes are TRBV5-1 and TRBJ2-7; D unclear. The CDR3 is made up of 15 amino acids. V was trimmed by 0 bases and J by 8 bases, leaving 18 bases between them. Germline V gene lookup returns CDR1 SGHRS and CDR2 YFSETQ. The CDR3 DNA is TGCGCCAGCAGCTTGGGGGCGGTCCCTTCGGTCCAGCAGTACTTC. Translation gives CASSLGAVPSVQQYF.

This clone is medium-sized within its sample. The rearrangement joins TRBV6-1 to TRBJ1-2; D is possibly TRBD1 (5 bases). The CDR3 consists of 13 residues. Trimming took off 2 bases at V and 6 bases at J, with 10 bases between the two ends. Germline values: CDR1 MNHNS, CDR2 SASEGT. The CDR3 nucleotides are TGTGCCAGCAGTGAATATGGAGGGGATGGCTACACCTTC. Translated: CASSEYGGDGYTF.

This clone was counted at least ten times. This chain uses TRBV11-2 with TRBJ2-5; 7 positions agree with TRBD1. The CDR3 consists of 15 residues. Germline V gene sequence: CDR1 SGHAT, CDR2 FQNNGV. V shed 1 base, J shed 4 bases, and the junction held 6 bases outside the gene matches. The CDR3 is CASSLGDRDRETQYF. CDR3 sequence (DNA): TGTGCCAGCAGCTTAGGTGACAGGGATAGAGAGACCCAGTACTTC.

This clone was counted ten times or more. The chain employs TRBV10-1 and TRBJ2-1; 8 nucleotides agree with TRBD2. The V gene end was trimmed by 3 bases and the J gene end by 4 bases; junction bases not matched to a gene: 2. CDR3 length: 14 residues. Germline CDR1 reads WNHNN; CDR2 reads SYGVQD (reference sequence). The CDR3 loop is CASSERGGYNEQFF. The CDR3, as DNA: TGCGCCAGCAGTGAACGGGGGGGGTACAATGAGCAGTTCTTC.

This clone came up many times. The chain uses TRBV4-3 and TRBJ2-6; perhaps TRBD2 as D (6 bases). The CDR3 loop spans 19 amino acids. V was cut by 5 bases and J by 0 bases, with 20 bases left in between. Germline V gene lookup returns CDR1 LGHNA and CDR2 YSLEER. CDR3 sequence reads: CASSLGEADGLSGANVLTF. In DNA form, the CDR3 reads TGCGCCAGCAGCTTGGGGGAGGCGGACGGTCTCTCTGGGGCCAACGTCCTGACTTTC.

This clone came up many times. The CDR3 DNA sequence: TGTGCCAGCAGCCAGCTTAACAGGCAGCGGGGGGGCAAATACGAGCAGTACTTC. It is translated as CASSQLNRQRGGKYEQYF. The chain links TRBV7-2 to TRBJ2-7; 10 bases fit TRBD2. The CDR3 contains 18 residues. J was trimmed by 4 bases and V by 5 bases; bases with no gene match: 17. Germline V CDR1 and CDR2: SGHTA, FQGNSA.

This clone is labeled as medium-sized (0.01 to 0.1%). The chain recombines TRBV7-3 with TRBJ2-3; 8 nucleotides match TRBD1. With V trimmed by 4 bases and J by 2 bases, 5 bases remained unmatched. The CDR3 covers 15 residues. CDR1 and CDR2 (germline): SGHTA, FQGTGA. This CDR3 is CASSSTGVPTDTQYF. The CDR3 nucleotides are TGTGCCAGCAGCTCGACAGGGGTACCCACAGATACGCAGTATTTT.

This clone came up a few times. The genes are TRBV6-2 or TRBV6-3 and TRBJ1-1, with unresolved D. V was clipped by 5 bases and J by 0 bases, with 10 bases between them. The germline CDR1 and CDR2 sequences are MNHEY and SVGEGT. The CDR3 covers 14 residues. This chain's CDR3 is CASSLTPMNTEAFF. For the CDR3, the DNA is TGTGCCAGCAGTCTGACCCCCATGAACACTGAAGCTTTCTTT.

The V call is TRBV11-2, the J call TRBJ1-1; TRBD1 agrees at 9 bases. The CDR3 is 14 residues long. Germline assignment: CDR1 SGHAT and CDR2 FQNNGV. Trimming at V came to 3 bases and at J to 7 bases, leaving 6 bases not matched to a gene. CDR3 bases: TGTGCCAGCAGCTTTACAGGGGGCTTGGATGAAGCTTTCTTT. It specifies CASSFTGGLDEAFF.

The chain combines TRBV6-1 with TRBJ2-2; D remains unclear. Trimming took off 5 bases at V and 3 bases at J, with 7 bases between the two ends. The CDR3 has 13 amino acids. Germline CDR1 is MNHNS and CDR2 is SASEGT. The CDR3 DNA reads TGTGCCAGCAGTCCGATGGACACCGGGGAGCTGTTTTTT. Its protein product is CASSPMDTGELFF.